This T cell receptor beta chain comes out of a study of patients and donors after allogeneic stem cell transplantation. MiXCR, run by TCRdb on the RT-PCR reads, gives a single entry per CDR3 protein. The sample includes under 200,000 distinct CDR3 sequences, 24% of them seen just once. The CDR3 is 13 residues long. Between the trimmed V and J ends, which lost 6 bases and 12 bases, there was a span of 21 bases. Germline loops: CDR1 LGHNA, CDR2 YNFKEQ. The V and J genes are TRBV4-2 and TRBJ2-7; the D is unclear. Sample: blood, either unsorted or a sorted T cell fraction (not recorded which). The receptor was isolated from a human donor who was either an allogeneic HSCT recipient or a stem cell or donor lymphocyte infusion donor (not recorded which). It is not recorded whose cells these are; they may come from a transplant donor. The CDR3 is CASSPTPEILPYF. CDR3 coding DNA: TGTGCCAGCAGTCCTACCCCTGAAATTCTCCCGTACTTC.